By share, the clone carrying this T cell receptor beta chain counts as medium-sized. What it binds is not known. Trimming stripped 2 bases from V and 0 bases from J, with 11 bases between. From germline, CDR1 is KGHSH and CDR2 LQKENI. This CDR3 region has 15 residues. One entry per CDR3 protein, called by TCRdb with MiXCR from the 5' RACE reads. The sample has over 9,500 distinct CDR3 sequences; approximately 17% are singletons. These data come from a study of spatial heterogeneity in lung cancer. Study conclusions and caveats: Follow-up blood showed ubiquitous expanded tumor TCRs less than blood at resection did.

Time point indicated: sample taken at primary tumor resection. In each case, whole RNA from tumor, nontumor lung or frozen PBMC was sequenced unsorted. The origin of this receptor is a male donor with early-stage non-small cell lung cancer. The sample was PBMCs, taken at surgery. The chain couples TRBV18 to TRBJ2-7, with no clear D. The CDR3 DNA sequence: TGTGCCAGCTCACCAGCGGCAGGTTCCTCCTACGAGCAGTACTTC. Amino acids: CASSPAAGSSYEQYF.